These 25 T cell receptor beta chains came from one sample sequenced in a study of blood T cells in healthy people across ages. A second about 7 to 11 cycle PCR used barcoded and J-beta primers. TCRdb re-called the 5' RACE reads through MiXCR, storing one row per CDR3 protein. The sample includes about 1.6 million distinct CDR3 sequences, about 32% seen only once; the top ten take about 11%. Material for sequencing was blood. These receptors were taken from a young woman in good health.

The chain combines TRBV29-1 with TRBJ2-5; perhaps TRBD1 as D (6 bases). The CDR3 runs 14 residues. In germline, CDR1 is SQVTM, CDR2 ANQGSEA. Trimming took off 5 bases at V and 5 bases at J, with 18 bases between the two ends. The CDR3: CSVTGTRGLETQYF. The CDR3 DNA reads TGCAGCGTTACAGGGACAAGGGGTTTGGAGACCCAGTACTTC.

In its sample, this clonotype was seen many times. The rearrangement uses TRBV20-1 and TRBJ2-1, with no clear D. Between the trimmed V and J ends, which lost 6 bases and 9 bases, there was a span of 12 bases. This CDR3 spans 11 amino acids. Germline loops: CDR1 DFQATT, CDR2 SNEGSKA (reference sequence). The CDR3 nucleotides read TGCAGTGCCAGTAGTGTTGGTGAGCAGTTCTTC. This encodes CSASSVGEQFF.

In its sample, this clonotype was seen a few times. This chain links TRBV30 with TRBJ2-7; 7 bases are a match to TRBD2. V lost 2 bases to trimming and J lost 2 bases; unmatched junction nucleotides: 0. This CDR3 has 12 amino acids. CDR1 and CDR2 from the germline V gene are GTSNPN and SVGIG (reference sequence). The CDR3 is CAWSSGAYEQYF. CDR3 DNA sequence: TGTGCCTGGAGTAGCGGGGCCTACGAGCAGTACTTC. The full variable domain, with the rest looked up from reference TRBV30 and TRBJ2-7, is SQTIHQWPATLVQPVGSPLSLECTVEGTSNPNLYWYRQAAGRGLQLLFYSVGIGQISSEVPQNLSASRPQDRQFILSSKKLLLSDSGFYLCAWSSGAYEQYFGPGTRLTVT.

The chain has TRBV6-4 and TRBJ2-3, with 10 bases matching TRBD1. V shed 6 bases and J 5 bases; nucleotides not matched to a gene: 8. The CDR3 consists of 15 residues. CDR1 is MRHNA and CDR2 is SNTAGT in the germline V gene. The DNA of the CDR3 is TGTGCCAGCAGACCGGGACAGGGGTTTGGAGATACGCAGTATTTT. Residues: CASRPGQGFGDTQYF.

Written as DNA, the CDR3 is TGTGCCAGCAGCTCAATAACAGGGGCCTCCTACAATGAGCAGTTCTTC. Translation: CASSSITGASYNEQFF. The chain carries TRBV5-5 and TRBJ2-1; the match to TRBD1 covers 7 bases. There are 16 residues in the CDR3. In germline, CDR1 is SGHKS, CDR2 YYEKEE (reference sequence). The ends lost 3 bases at V and 0 bases at J; junction bases unmatched: 6. Full variable domain (missing parts from reference TRBV5-5 and TRBJ2-1): DAGVTQSPTHLIKTRGQQVTLRCSPISGHKSVSWYQQVLGQGPQFIFQYYEKEERGRGNFPDRFSARQFPNYSSELNVNALLLGDSALYLCASSSITGASYNEQFFGPGTRLTVL.

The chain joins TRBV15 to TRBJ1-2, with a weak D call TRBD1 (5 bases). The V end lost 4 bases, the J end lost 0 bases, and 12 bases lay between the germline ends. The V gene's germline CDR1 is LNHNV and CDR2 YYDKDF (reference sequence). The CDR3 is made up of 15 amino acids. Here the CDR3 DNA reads TGTGCCACCAGCAAATGGGACCCTGCTAACTATGGCTACACCTTC. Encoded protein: CATSKWDPANYGYTF.

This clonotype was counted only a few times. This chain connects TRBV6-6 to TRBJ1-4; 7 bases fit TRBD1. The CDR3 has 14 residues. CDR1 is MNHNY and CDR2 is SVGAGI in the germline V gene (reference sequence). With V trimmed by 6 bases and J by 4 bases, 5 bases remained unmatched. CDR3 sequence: CASRNRDSNEKLFF. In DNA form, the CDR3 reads TGTGCCAGCAGAAACCGGGACAGTAATGAAAAACTGTTTTTT.

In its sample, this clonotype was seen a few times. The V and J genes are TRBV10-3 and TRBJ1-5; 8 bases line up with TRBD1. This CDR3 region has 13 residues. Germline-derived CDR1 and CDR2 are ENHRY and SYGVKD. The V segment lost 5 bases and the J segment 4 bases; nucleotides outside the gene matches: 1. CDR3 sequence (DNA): TGTGCCATCAGTCGGACAGGGAATCAGCCCCAGCATTTT. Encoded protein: CAISRTGNQPQHF.

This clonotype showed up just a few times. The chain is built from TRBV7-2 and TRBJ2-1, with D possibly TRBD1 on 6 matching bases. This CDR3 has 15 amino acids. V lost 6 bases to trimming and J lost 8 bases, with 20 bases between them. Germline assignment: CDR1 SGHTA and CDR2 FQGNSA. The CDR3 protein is CASRYLGHSLYEQFF. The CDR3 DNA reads TGTGCCAGCAGATATCTGGGACATTCCCTCTATGAGCAGTTCTTC.

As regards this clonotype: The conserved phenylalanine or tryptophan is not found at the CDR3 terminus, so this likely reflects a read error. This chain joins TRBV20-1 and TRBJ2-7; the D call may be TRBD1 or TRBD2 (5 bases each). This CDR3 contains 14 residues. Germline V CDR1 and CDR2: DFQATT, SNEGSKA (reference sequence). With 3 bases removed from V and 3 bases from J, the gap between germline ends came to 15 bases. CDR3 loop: CSARLRDVHYEQYL. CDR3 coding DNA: TGCAGTGCTAGGCTCCGGGACGTACACTACGAGCAGTACCTC.

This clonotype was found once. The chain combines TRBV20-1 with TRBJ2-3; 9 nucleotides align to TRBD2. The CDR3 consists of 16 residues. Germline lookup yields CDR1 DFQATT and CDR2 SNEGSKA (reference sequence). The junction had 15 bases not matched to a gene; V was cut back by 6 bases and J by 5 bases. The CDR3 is CSAIEGSGGFGDTQYF. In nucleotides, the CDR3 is TGCAGTGCCATAGAGGGGAGCGGGGGGTTTGGAGATACGCAGTATTTT.

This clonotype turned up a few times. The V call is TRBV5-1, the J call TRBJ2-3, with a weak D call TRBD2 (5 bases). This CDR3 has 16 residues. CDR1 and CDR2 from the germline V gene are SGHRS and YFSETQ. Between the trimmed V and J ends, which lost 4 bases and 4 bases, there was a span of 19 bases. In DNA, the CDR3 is TGCGCCAGCAGCCCCTCTTTGGGTAGCGTAGCAGATACGCAGTATTTT. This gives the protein CASSPSLGSVADTQYF.

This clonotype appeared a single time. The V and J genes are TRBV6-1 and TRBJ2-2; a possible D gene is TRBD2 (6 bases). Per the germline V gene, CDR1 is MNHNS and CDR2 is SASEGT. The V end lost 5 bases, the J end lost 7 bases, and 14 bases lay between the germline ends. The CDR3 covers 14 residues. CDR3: CASSLWVGGGELFF. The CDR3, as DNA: TGTGCCAGCAGTCTCTGGGTGGGGGGCGGGGAGCTGTTTTTT.

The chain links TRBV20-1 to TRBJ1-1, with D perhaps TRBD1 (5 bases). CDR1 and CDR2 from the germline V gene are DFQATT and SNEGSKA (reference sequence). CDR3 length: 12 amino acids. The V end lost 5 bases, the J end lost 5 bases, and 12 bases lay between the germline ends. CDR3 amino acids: CSARQSRTEAFF. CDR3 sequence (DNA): TGCAGTGCTCGACAGAGTAGGACTGAAGCTTTCTTT.

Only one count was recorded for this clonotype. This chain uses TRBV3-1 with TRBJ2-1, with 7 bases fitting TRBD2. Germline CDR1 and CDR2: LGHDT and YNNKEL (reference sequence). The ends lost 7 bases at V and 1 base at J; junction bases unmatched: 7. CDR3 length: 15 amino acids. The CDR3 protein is CASTGRRGSYNEQFF. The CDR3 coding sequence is TGTGCCAGCACCGGCAGGCGGGGGTCCTACAATGAGCAGTTCTTC.

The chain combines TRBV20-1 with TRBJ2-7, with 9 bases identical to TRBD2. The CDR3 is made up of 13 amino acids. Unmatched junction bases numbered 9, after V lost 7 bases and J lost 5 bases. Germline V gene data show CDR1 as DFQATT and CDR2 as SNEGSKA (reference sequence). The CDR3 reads CSEVLAGSNEQYF. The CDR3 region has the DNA TGCAGTGAGGTCCTAGCGGGAAGTAACGAGCAGTACTTC.

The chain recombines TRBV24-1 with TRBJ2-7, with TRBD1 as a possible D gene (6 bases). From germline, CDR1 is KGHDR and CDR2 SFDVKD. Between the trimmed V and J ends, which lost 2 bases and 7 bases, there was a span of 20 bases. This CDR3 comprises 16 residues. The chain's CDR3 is CATSDSGFDGTIEQYF. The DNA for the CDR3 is TGTGCCACCAGTGATTCCGGTTTTGACGGGACAATTGAGCAGTACTTC.

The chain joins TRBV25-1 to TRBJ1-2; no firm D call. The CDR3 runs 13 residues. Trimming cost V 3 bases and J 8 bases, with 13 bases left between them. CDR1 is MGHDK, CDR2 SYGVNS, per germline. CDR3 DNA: TGTGCCAGCAGTGACGCTGGGTTTTACGGCTACACCTTC. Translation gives CASSDAGFYGYTF.

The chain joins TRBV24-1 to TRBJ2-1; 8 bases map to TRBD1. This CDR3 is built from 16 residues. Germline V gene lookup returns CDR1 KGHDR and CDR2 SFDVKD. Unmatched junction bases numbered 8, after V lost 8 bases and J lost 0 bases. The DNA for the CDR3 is TGTGCCACCACCGGGACAGGACCATCCTCCTACAATGAGCAGTTCTTC. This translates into CATTGTGPSSYNEQFF.

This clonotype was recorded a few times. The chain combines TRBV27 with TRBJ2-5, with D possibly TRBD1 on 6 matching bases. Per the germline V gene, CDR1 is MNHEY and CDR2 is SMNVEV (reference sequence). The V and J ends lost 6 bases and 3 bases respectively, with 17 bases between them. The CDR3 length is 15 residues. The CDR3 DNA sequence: TGTGCCAGCAGCAACGCCCCCAGGGGAGAAGAGACCCAGTACTTC. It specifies CASSNAPRGEETQYF.

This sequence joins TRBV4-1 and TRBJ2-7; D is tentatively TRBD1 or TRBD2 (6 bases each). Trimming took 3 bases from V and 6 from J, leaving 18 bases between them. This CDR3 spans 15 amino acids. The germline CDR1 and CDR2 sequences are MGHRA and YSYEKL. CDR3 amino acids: CASSQRGDFLSEQYF. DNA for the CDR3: TGCGCCAGCAGCCAGAGGGGGGACTTCCTTTCCGAGCAGTACTTC.

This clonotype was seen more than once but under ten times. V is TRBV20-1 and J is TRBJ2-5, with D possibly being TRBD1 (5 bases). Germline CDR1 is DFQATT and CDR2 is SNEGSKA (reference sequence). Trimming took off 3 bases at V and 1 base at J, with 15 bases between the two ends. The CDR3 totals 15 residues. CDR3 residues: CSARVQGLFQETQYF. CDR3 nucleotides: TGCAGTGCTAGGGTGCAGGGCCTATTCCAAGAGACCCAGTACTTC.

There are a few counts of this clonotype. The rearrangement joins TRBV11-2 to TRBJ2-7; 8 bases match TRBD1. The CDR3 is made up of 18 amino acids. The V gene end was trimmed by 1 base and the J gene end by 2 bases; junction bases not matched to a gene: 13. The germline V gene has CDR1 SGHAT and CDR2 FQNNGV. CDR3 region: CASSLGQGSSTRPYEQYF. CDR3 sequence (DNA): TGTGCCAGCAGCTTAGGACAGGGGTCTTCAACCCGACCCTACGAGCAGTACTTC.

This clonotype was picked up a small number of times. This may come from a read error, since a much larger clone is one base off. This CDR3 is CASSQGFVDRCNEQFF. Written as DNA, the CDR3 is TGCGCCAGCAGCCAAGGCTTTGTCGACAGGTGCAATGAGCAGTTCTTC. This rearrangement joins TRBV4-1 to TRBJ2-1, with a possible D match to TRBD1 (6 bases). Germline V gene sequence: CDR1 MGHRA, CDR2 YSYEKL. V lost 1 base and J lost 6, with 16 bases in between. This CDR3 spans 16 amino acids.

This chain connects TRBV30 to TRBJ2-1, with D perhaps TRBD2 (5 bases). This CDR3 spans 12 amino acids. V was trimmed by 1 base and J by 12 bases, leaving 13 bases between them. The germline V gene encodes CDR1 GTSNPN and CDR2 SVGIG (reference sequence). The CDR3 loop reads CAWSAGSGMQFF. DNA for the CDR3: TGTGCCTGGAGTGCGGGGAGCGGCATGCAGTTCTTC. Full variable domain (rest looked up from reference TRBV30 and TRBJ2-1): SQTIHQWPATLVQPVGSPLSLECTVEGTSNPNLYWYRQAAGRGLQLLFYSVGIGQISSEVPQNLSASRPQDRQFILSSKKLLLSDSGFYLCAWSAGSGMQFFGPGTRLTVL.